Listed here are 3 T cell receptor beta chains from one sample, sequenced in a study of CD8 T cells in Susac syndrome. When the RNA was reverse transcribed, random hexamers were used with an input of 0.5 to 1 ug. One entry per CDR3 protein, called by TCRdb with MiXCR from the immunoSEQ multiplex PCR reads. Among about 240,000 distinct CDR3 sequences listed, 96% were seen once. Sequenced: CD4+ T cells from PBMCs. These receptors came from a human donor with Susac syndrome.

The chain is built from TRBV4-1 and TRBJ2-5, with 8 positions matching TRBD1. V lost 1 base to trimming and J lost 5 bases; unmatched junction nucleotides: 6. Per the germline V gene, CDR1 is MGHRA and CDR2 is YSYEKL. The CDR3 runs 15 residues. The CDR3 nucleotides read TGCGCCAGCAGCCAAGGTGGGACAGGCGGGGAGACCCAGTACTTC. Translating gives CASSQGGTGGETQYF.

This chain uses TRBV4-1 with TRBJ1-2; no definite D call. Trimming left V 1 base short and J 4 bases short, with 10 bases between. The CDR3 contains 14 residues. Germline V gene lookup returns CDR1 MGHRA and CDR2 YSYEKL. The CDR3 nucleotides read TGCGCCAGCAGCCAAGTTTTCAGTCTCTATGGCTACACCTTC. Encoded protein: CASSQVFSLYGYTF.

The genes are TRBV28 and TRBJ1-4; D unclear. Germline V lookup: CDR1 MDHEN, CDR2 SYDVKM. The V end lost 6 bases, the J end lost 8 bases, and 10 bases lay between the germline ends. This CDR3 region has 12 residues. The CDR3, as DNA: TGTGCCAGCAGCCGTCGCCGAGAAAAACTGTTTTTT. Translated, it gives CASSRRREKLFF.